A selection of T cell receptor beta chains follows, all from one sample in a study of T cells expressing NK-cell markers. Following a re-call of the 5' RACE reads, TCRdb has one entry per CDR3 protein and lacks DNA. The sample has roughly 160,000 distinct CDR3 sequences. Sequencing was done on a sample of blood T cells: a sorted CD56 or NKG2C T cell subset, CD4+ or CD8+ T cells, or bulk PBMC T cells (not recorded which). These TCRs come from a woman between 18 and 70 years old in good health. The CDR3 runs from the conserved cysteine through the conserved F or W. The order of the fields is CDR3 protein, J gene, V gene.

CASSLPSSSGANVLTF	TRBJ2-6	TRBV5-1
CSAGPFTPNTDTQYF	TRBJ2-3	TRBV20-1
CASSQQLAGGTDTQYF	TRBJ2-3	TRBV4-2
CATHAGRGYEAFF	TRBJ1-1	TRBV2
CASSPGGQGEKLFF	TRBJ1-4	TRBV5-1
CAIRGTGWSTSDTQYF	TRBJ2-3	TRBV10-3
CASSSTTGGNQPQHF	TRBJ1-5	TRBV5-1
CASSLRQGAPGEQYF	TRBJ2-7	TRBV5-1
CASSRVPNRGRFEKLFF	TRBJ1-4	TRBV21-1
CASSEAQGLMNTEAFF	TRBJ1-1	TRBV6-1
CASSEAGSSGNTIYF	TRBJ1-3	TRBV2
CASSHDGRSTDTQYF	TRBJ2-3	TRBV19
CASSPGQGVTGELFF	TRBJ2-2	TRBV7-9
CASSRWDSYSGANVLTF	TRBJ2-6	TRBV3-1
CSARGARYEQYF	TRBJ2-7	TRBV29-1
CASSVRLAPGELFF	TRBJ2-2	TRBV7-3
CASSLRGPQLYNEQFF	TRBJ2-1	TRBV11-2
CASADRGWTYEQYF	TRBJ2-7	TRBV5-6
CSASPLAGQSSYNEQFF	TRBJ2-1	TRBV20-1
CASTGGLGMINSGANVLTF	TRBJ2-6	TRBV5-1
CASSPLGTGAETQYF	TRBJ2-5	TRBV5-1
CAARGRLAGAAYNEQFF	TRBJ2-1	TRBV10-3
CATSGSIKETQYF	TRBJ2-5	TRBV15
CASSLGPGGGYSNQPQHF	TRBJ1-5	TRBV5-1
CASSLLGLAGANEQFF	TRBJ2-1	TRBV7-3
CSVEVLNLDSGEQYF	TRBJ2-7	TRBV29-1
CASSQTRLAGGDEQFF	TRBJ2-1	TRBV14
CSARDLGSSYTGELFF	TRBJ2-2	TRBV20-1
CSARDSLEQFF	TRBJ2-1	TRBV20-1
CASTPGSLNTQYF	TRBJ2-3	TRBV6-2/TRBV6-3
CSARVSGGTDTQYF	TRBJ2-3	TRBV20-1
CASNRLPAGQETQYF	TRBJ2-5	TRBV2
CASSSGGLAGGNEQFF	TRBJ2-1	TRBV11-2
CSAKTLGGAYNEQFF	TRBJ2-1	TRBV20-1
CAGRVGIVGELFF	TRBJ2-2	TRBV12-3/TRBV12-4
CASTRTGTPDNPNRNEKLFF	TRBJ1-4	TRBV11-1
CASSVGPDTQYF	TRBJ2-3	TRBV2
CASTRGDLRSPLHF	TRBJ1-6	TRBV6-1
CASSPTPGTVNTGELFF	TRBJ2-2	TRBV7-6
CASRLNGKNEQYF	TRBJ2-7	TRBV28
CASSRRQGASNQPQHF	TRBJ1-5	TRBV4-2
CAISDLISARNEQYF	TRBJ2-7	TRBV10-3
CASSLQRPQETQYF	TRBJ2-5	TRBV5-1
CASSAGGRLQFF	TRBJ2-1	TRBV7-3
CASRRTGQTINYGYTF	TRBJ1-2	TRBV5-1
CASSKWSQGMEQFF	TRBJ2-1	TRBV19
CASSQLPTWNTGTYGYTF	TRBJ1-2	TRBV4-1
CASSPGQATLYEQYF	TRBJ2-7	TRBV7-9
CASSPRGSGSTGELFF	TRBJ2-2	TRBV7-2
CASTPMDRGSPLHF	TRBJ1-6	TRBV12-3/TRBV12-4